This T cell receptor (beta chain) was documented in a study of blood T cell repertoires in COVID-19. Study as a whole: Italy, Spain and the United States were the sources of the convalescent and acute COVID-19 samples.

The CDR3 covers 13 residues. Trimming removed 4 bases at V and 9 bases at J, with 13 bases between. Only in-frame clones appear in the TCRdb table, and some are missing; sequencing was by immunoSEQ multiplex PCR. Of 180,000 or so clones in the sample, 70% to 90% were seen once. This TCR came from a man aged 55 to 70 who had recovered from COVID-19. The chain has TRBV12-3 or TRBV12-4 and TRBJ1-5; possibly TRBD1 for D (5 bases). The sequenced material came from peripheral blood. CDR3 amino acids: CASSSPFRGPQHF. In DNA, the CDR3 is TGTGCCAGCAGTTCCCCCTTTAGGGGGCCCCAGCATTTT.